These 13 T cell receptor beta chains were sequenced from one sample in a study of T cell responses to AZD1222 COVID-19 vaccine. Only in-frame clones appear in the TCRdb table, and some are missing; sequencing was by immunoSEQ multiplex PCR. The sample includes approximately 120,000 clones, roughly nine tenths of them seen just once. The sequencing here drew on peripheral blood, taken on day 0 of AZD1222 vaccination. Source of these receptors: an adult in good health.

The chain uses TRBV18 and TRBJ1-5, with no clear D. Germline CDR1 KGHSH, CDR2 LQKENI. The V gene lost 5 bases and the J gene lost 1 base, with 6 bases spanning the gap. CDR3 size: 13 residues. CDR3 residues: CASSADSNQPQHF. CDR3 in DNA: TGTGCCAGCTCAGCGGACAGCAATCAGCCCCAGCATTTT. The full variable domain, its missing parts supplied by reference TRBV18 and TRBJ1-5, is NAGVMQNPRHLVRRRGQEARLRCSPMKGHSHVYWYRQLPEEGLKFMVYLQKENIIDESGMPKERFSAEFPKEGPSILRIQQVVRGDSAAYFCASSADSNQPQHFGDGTRLSIL.

This chain connects TRBV2 to TRBJ1-4, with D uncertain. The CDR3 is 10 residues long. Germline V gene data show CDR1 as SNHLY and CDR2 as FYNNEI. Trimming left V 8 bases short and J 8 bases short, with 6 bases between. Written as DNA, the CDR3 is TGTGCCAGCGGATCGGAAAAACTGTTTTTT. Protein product: CASGSEKLFF.

The J gene is TRBJ2-7, the V gene TRBV7-2; TRBD2 might be the D (6 bases). The CDR3 sequence is 14 residues long. V lost 6 bases, J lost 1 base, and 13 bases lay in between. Germline V CDR1 and CDR2: SGHTA, FQGNSA. CDR3 sequence reads: CASRPTGLSYEQYF. DNA for the CDR3: TGTGCCAGCAGACCTACGGGACTGTCCTACGAGCAGTACTTC.

The CDR3 loop is CASSFMTAYNEQFF. Here the CDR3 DNA reads TGTGCCAGCAGCTTCATGACAGCCTACAATGAGCAGTTCTTC. The genes are TRBV11-2 and TRBJ2-1; maybe TRBD1 (5 bases). V was pared by 3 bases and J by 2 bases, with 8 bases between. The CDR3 contains 14 residues. Germline V lookup: CDR1 SGHAT, CDR2 FQNNGV.

This chain connects TRBV5-1 to TRBJ2-7, with D possibly TRBD2 on 6 matching bases. The CDR3 sequence is 14 residues long. V was cut by 1 base and J by 2 bases, with 10 bases left in between. CDR1 SGHRS and CDR2 YFSETQ come from the germline V gene. This chain's CDR3 is CASSLSRDPYEQYF. The CDR3 DNA reads as TGCGCCAGCAGCTTGTCGCGGGACCCCTACGAGCAGTACTTC.

V and J are TRBV7-9 and TRBJ1-1; D gene ambiguous. Trimming cost V 0 bases and J 1 base, with 15 bases left between them. Germline loops: CDR1 SEHNR, CDR2 FQNEAQ (reference sequence). The CDR3 spans 17 residues. The CDR3 coding sequence is TGTGCCAGCAGCTTAGCTTGGTCTGGACTTACGAACACTGAAGCTTTCTTT. Amino acid sequence: CASSLAWSGLTNTEAFF.

The V call is TRBV3-1 (or the pseudogene TRBV3-2), the J call TRBJ1-1; D gene ambiguous. This CDR3 spans 12 amino acids. Trimming shortened V by 3 bases and J by 7 bases, and 9 bases separated the two germline ends. The germline V gene encodes CDR1 LGHDT and CDR2 YNNKEL (reference sequence). The CDR3 reads CASSQAGNEAFF. CDR3 DNA: TGTGCCAGCAGCCAGGCAGGAAATGAAGCTTTCTTT.

The V and J genes are TRBV9 and TRBJ1-1; D is uncertain. Germline V gene data show CDR1 as SGDLS and CDR2 as YYNGEE. With 0 bases removed from V and 0 bases from J, the gap between germline ends came to 9 bases. The CDR3 is made up of 15 amino acids. CDR3 sequence: CASSVGPEVNTEAFF. In DNA, the CDR3 is TGTGCCAGCAGCGTAGGCCCCGAGGTGAACACTGAAGCTTTCTTT. Looking up the rest from reference TRBV9 and TRBJ1-1 gives the full variable domain: DSGVTQTPKHLITATGQRVTLRCSPRSGDLSVYWYQQSLDQGLQFLIQYYNGEERAKGNILERFSAQQFPDLHSELNLSSLELGDSALYFCASSVGPEVNTEAFFGQGTRLTVV.

The CDR3 region has the DNA TGTGCCTGGGGGAGACAGGGGTACGAGCAGTACTTC. The encoded protein is CAWGRQGYEQYF. V usage is TRBV30 and J usage is TRBJ2-7; TRBD1 agrees at 8 bases. The CDR3 has 12 amino acids. The junction had 4 bases not matched to a gene; V was cut back by 5 bases and J by 4 bases. Germline V CDR1 and CDR2: GTSNPN, SVGIG (reference sequence).

The V and J genes are TRBV3-1 (or the pseudogene TRBV3-2) and TRBJ1-2, with D tentatively TRBD1 (6 bases). Germline CDR1 is LGHDT and CDR2 is YNNKEL (reference sequence). V lost 4 bases, J lost 4 bases, and 13 bases lay in between. The CDR3 length is 14 residues. Written as DNA, the CDR3 is TGTGCCAGCAGCCTCAAAACGACAGGCTATGGCTACACCTTC. Amino acids: CASSLKTTGYGYTF.

The chain is built from TRBV19 and TRBJ1-1; 7 bases align to TRBD1. The V and J ends lost 8 bases and 4 bases, in that order; junction bases with no gene match: 7. The CDR3 is 13 amino acids. Germline loops: CDR1 LNHDA, CDR2 SQIVND (reference sequence). The CDR3 DNA reads as TGTGCCAGTCCCAACAGGGGTGGCACTGAAGCTTTCTTT. It codes for CASPNRGGTEAFF.

There are a few counts of this clone. The rearrangement links TRBV7-9 to TRBJ1-5, with D uncertain. V was shortened by 3 bases and J by 1 base, with 7 bases between the two germline ends. This CDR3 has 14 amino acids. Germline V gives CDR1 SEHNR, CDR2 FQNEAQ (reference sequence). CDR3 nucleotide sequence: TGTGCCAGCAGCTTGACGGACAGCAATCAGCCCCAGCATTTT. Its protein product is CASSLTDSNQPQHF.

V usage is TRBV5-4 and J usage is TRBJ2-3; 7 bases align to TRBD2. Germline V CDR1 and CDR2: SGHNT, YYREEE (reference sequence). CDR3 length equals 14 residues. V was clipped by 4 bases and J by 1 base; unmatched bases: 3. The CDR3 DNA reads TGTGCCAGCAGCCGACTAGCCGGCACAGATACGCAGTATTTT. This sequence encodes CASSRLAGTDTQYF.